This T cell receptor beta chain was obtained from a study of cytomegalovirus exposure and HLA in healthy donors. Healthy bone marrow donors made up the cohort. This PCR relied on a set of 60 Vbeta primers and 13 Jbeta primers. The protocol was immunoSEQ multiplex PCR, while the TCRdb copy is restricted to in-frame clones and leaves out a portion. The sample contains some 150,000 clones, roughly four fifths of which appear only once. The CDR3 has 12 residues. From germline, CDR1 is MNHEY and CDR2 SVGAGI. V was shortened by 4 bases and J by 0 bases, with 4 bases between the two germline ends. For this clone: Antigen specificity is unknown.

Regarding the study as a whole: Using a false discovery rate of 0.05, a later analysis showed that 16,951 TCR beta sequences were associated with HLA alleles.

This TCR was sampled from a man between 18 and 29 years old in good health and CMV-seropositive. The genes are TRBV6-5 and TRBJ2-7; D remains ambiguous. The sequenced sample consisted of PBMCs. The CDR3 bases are TGTGCCAGCAGTTCCTTCTCCTACGAGCAGTACTTC. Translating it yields CASSSFSYEQYF.